This TCR beta chain was observed in a study of T cell responses to AZD1222 COVID-19 vaccine. General study findings and limits: Unmutated variant regions reportedly attract nearly half of all spike-specific TCRs. Spike-spanning, vaccine-associated CD4 TCRs were dominant at 160-218 and 743-854. AZD1222 recipients seropositive at baseline numbered only five or six. In a largely white British group with more females than males, clonal diversity was possibly underestimated.

Method: immunoSEQ multiplex PCR; TCRdb's copy keeps in-frame clones and lacks some. The data hold about 160,000 clones, with around 90% observed a single time. V was clipped by 7 bases and J by 1 base, with 10 bases between them. The CDR3 sequence is 13 residues long. A remark on this clone: Antigen: not known.

This receptor was taken from an adult in good health. The chain uses TRBV12-3 or TRBV12-4 and TRBJ1-1, with D tentatively TRBD1 (6 bases). Sequencing was performed on peripheral blood, taken on day 0 of AZD1222 vaccination. This CDR3 is CASIKGGNTEAFF. The CDR3 DNA reads as TGTGCCAGCATTAAGGGGGGGAACACTGAAGCTTTCTTT.